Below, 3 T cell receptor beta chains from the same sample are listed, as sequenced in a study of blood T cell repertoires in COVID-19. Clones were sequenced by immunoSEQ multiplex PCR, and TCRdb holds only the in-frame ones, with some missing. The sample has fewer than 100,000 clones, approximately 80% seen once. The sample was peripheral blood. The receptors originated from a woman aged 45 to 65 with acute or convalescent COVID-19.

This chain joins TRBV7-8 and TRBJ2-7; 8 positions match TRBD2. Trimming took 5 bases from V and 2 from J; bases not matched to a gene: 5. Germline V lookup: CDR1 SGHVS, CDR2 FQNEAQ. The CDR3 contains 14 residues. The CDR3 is CASSPIGGAYEQYF. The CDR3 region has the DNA TGTGCCAGCAGCCCGATCGGGGGGGCCTACGAGCAGTACTTC.

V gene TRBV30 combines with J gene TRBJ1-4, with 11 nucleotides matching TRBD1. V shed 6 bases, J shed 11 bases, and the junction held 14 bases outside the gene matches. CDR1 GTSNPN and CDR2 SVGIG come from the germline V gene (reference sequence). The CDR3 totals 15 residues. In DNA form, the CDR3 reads TGTGCCTGCTCATTCCAAGGACAGGGGGCGAGGAAACTGTTTTTT. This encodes CACSFQGQGARKLFF.

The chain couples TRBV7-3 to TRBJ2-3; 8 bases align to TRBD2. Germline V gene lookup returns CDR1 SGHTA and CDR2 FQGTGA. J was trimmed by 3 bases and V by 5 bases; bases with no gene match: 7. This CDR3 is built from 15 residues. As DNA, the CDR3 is TGTGCCAGCAGCCAGGCGGGGGGCGGGACAGATACGCAGTATTTT. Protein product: CASSQAGGGTDTQYF.